This TCR beta chain was profiled in a study of Ad26.COV2.S vaccination and SARS-CoV-2 variants. Treatment given: some 19 received Ad26.COV2.S at low or high dose, single or two shots; 5 received placebo; per-sample allocation not given. Day 63 following the first vaccine or placebo injection was when the samples were taken. Profiled with immunoSEQ multiplex PCR; TCRdb holds only in-frame clones, not every one. Among about 350,000 clones listed, about 86% were seen once. CDR1 is SGHDT, CDR2 YYEEEE, per germline. This CDR3 has 13 residues. V lost 4 bases, J lost 8 bases, and 15 bases lay in between. This specimen consisted of peripheral blood, obtained in a trial of Ad26.COV2.S vaccine versus placebo. This clonotype originated in a person aged 18-60 years who received the Ad26.COV2.S COVID-19 vaccine or a placebo. The chain links TRBV5-6 to TRBJ1-1; TRBD1 is a possible D gene (5 bases). CDR3 sequence: CASSDGGKGEAFF. Written as DNA, the CDR3 is TGTGCCAGCAGCGATGGAGGAAAGGGGGAAGCTTTCTTT.